These T cell receptor beta chains were read from a single sample in a study of blood T cells in healthy people across ages. TCRdb processed the 5' RACE reads anew with MiXCR; each CDR3 protein has one entry. The sample carries 1.5 million to 2 million distinct CDR3 sequences, 49% recorded once. The sequenced sample was blood. These receptors were collected from a woman between 35 and 50 years old in good health. Both conserved end residues are part of each CDR3. A D gene is named only where the DNA matches it firmly. Clone size is not always given. Where it is, it says once, few, many or a class for expanded clones.

J gene: TRBJ1-4
V gene: TRBV5-1
D gene: NA
clone size: many
CDR3 protein: CASSSEGEKLFF
CDR3 DNA: TGCGCCAGCAGCTCGGAGGGGGAAAAACTGTTTTTT

J gene: TRBJ1-2
V gene: TRBV4-3
D gene: NA
clone size: NA
CDR3 protein: CTSSQARTRANYGYTF
CDR3 DNA: TGCACCAGCAGCCAAGCCCGGACGAGGGCGAACTATGGCTACACCTTC

J gene: TRBJ2-1
V gene: TRBV24-1
D gene: NA
clone size: NA
CDR3 protein: CATSSDPGQLRGEQFF
CDR3 DNA: TGTGCCACCAGTTCCGATCCGGGGCAACTACGAGGCGAGCAGTTCTTC

J gene: TRBJ2-1
V gene: TRBV6-5
D gene: NA
clone size: few
CDR3 protein: CASRPTPRVEQFF
CDR3 DNA: TGTGCCAGCAGGCCAACGCCCAGGGTTGAGCAGTTCTTC

J gene: TRBJ2-5
V gene: TRBV20-1
D gene: TRBD2
clone size: few
CDR3 protein: CSANLRRLAEETQYF
CDR3 DNA: TGCAGTGCTAACCTTAGGCGACTAGCAGAAGAGACCCAGTACTTC

J gene: TRBJ2-7
V gene: TRBV13
D gene: TRBD2
clone size: few
CDR3 protein: CASSSKLAGTSYEQYF
CDR3 DNA: TGTGCCAGCAGCTCAAAACTAGCGGGAACGTCCTACGAGCAGTACTTC

J gene: TRBJ2-1
V gene: TRBV28
D gene: NA
clone size: NA
CDR3 protein: CASSSPGTPGAHFNEQFF
CDR3 DNA: TGTGCCAGCAGTTCCCCCGGGACACCCGGGGCCCATTTCAATGAGCAGTTCTTC

J gene: TRBJ2-4
V gene: TRBV20-1
D gene: TRBD2
clone size: few
CDR3 protein: CSASFVAGGQVAKNIQYF
CDR3 DNA: TGCAGTGCTAGTTTTGTAGCGGGGGGGCAGGTAGCCAAAAACATTCAGTACTTC

J gene: TRBJ2-3
V gene: TRBV27
D gene: NA
clone size: NA
CDR3 protein: CASSLSWQGTDTQYF
CDR3 DNA: TGTGCCAGCAGTTTATCTTGGCAGGGCACAGATACGCAGTATTTT

J gene: TRBJ1-2
V gene: TRBV15
D gene: NA
clone size: NA
CDR3 protein: CATSPLAGLKDGYTF
CDR3 DNA: TGTGCCACCAGCCCGTTGGCGGGACTGAAGGATGGCTACACCTTC

J gene: TRBJ2-3
V gene: TRBV9
D gene: NA
clone size: once
CDR3 protein: CASSVAQGISTDTQYF
CDR3 DNA: TGTGCCAGCAGCGTAGCCCAGGGGATAAGCACAGATACGCAGTATTTT

J gene: TRBJ2-7
V gene: TRBV6-6
D gene: NA
clone size: NA
CDR3 protein: CASLAETGYEQYF
CDR3 DNA: TGTGCCAGCTTAGCCGAGACGGGGTACGAGCAGTACTTC

J gene: TRBJ2-7
V gene: TRBV12-3/TRBV12-4
D gene: NA
clone size: NA
CDR3 protein: CASSLGADGSYEQYF
CDR3 DNA: TGTGCCAGCAGTTTAGGCGCGGACGGATCCTACGAGCAGTACTTC

J gene: TRBJ2-1
V gene: TRBV6-6
D gene: TRBD1
clone size: few
CDR3 protein: CASSYLTGQGARNEQFF
CDR3 DNA: TGTGCCAGCAGTTACCTAACGGGACAGGGGGCGCGAAATGAGCAGTTCTTC

J gene: TRBJ1-2
V gene: TRBV5-1
D gene: NA
clone size: NA
CDR3 protein: CASSPSPWESYGYTF
CDR3 DNA: TGCGCCAGCAGTCCTTCACCTTGGGAGTCGTATGGCTACACCTTC

J gene: TRBJ2-5
V gene: TRBV9
D gene: TRBD2
clone size: few
CDR3 protein: CASSVVGTSDQETQYF
CDR3 DNA: TGTGCCAGCAGCGTAGTCGGGACTAGCGATCAAGAGACCCAGTACTTC

J gene: TRBJ2-1
V gene: TRBV6-2/TRBV6-3
D gene: TRBD2
clone size: NA
CDR3 protein: CASTTSGGNEQFF
CDR3 DNA: TGTGCCAGCACTACTAGCGGGGGCAATGAGCAGTTCTTC

J gene: TRBJ1-1
V gene: TRBV3-1
D gene: NA
clone size: NA
CDR3 protein: CASSQARSGTTEAFF
CDR3 DNA: TGTGCCAGCAGCCAAGCCAGGTCAGGGACCACTGAAGCTTTCTTT

J gene: TRBJ2-1
V gene: TRBV5-1
D gene: NA
clone size: NA
CDR3 protein: CASSLVRRATYNEQFF
CDR3 DNA: TGCGCCAGCAGCTTGGTGAGACGGGCAACCTACAATGAGCAGTTCTTC

J gene: TRBJ2-7
V gene: TRBV20-1
D gene: NA
clone size: NA
CDR3 protein: CSWPSGTRSNEQYF
CDR3 DNA: TGCAGCTGGCCATCGGGGACCAGGTCGAACGAGCAGTACTTC

J gene: TRBJ1-4
V gene: TRBV7-6
D gene: NA
clone size: NA
CDR3 protein: CASGGDGGTEKLFF
CDR3 DNA: TGTGCCAGCGGGGGGGACGGGGGAACTGAAAAACTGTTTTTT

J gene: TRBJ2-3
V gene: TRBV9
D gene: NA
clone size: NA
CDR3 protein: CASSGSTDTRYF
CDR3 DNA: TGTGCCAGCAGCGGAAGCACAGATACGCGGTATTTT

J gene: TRBJ2-7
V gene: TRBV20-1
D gene: NA
clone size: few
CDR3 protein: CSARTQSGFYEQYF
CDR3 DNA: TGCAGTGCTAGAACGCAAAGCGGGTTCTACGAGCAGTACTTC

J gene: TRBJ2-1
V gene: TRBV29-1
D gene: NA
clone size: few
CDR3 protein: CSVVGNLNEQFF
CDR3 DNA: TGCAGCGTTGTTGGCAATTTGAATGAGCAGTTCTTC

J gene: TRBJ2-1
V gene: TRBV27
D gene: TRBD2
clone size: NA
CDR3 protein: CASRASGGAGGWNEQFF
CDR3 DNA: TGTGCCAGCAGAGCTAGCGGGGGGGCCGGTGGTTGGAATGAGCAGTTCTTC

J gene: TRBJ2-1
V gene: TRBV4-3
D gene: NA
clone size: few
CDR3 protein: CASSQWAATYNEQFF
CDR3 DNA: TGCGCCAGCAGCCAATGGGCGGCTACCTACAATGAGCAGTTCTTC

J gene: TRBJ2-7
V gene: TRBV7-8
D gene: TRBD1
clone size: NA
CDR3 protein: CASTKPGTVSYEQYF
CDR3 DNA: TGTGCCAGCACCAAACCTGGGACAGTATCCTACGAGCAGTACTTC

J gene: TRBJ2-3
V gene: TRBV7-2
D gene: NA
clone size: few
CDR3 protein: CASSLSGGEITDTQYF
CDR3 DNA: TGTGCCAGCAGCTTATCAGGCGGGGAGATCACAGATACGCAGTATTTT

J gene: TRBJ2-1
V gene: TRBV12-3/TRBV12-4
D gene: TRBD2
clone size: few
CDR3 protein: CASSHASGGGNEQFF
CDR3 DNA: TGTGCCAGCAGTCATGCTAGCGGGGGGGGCAATGAGCAGTTCTTC

J gene: TRBJ1-1
V gene: TRBV29-1
D gene: NA
clone size: NA
CDR3 protein: CSVEVWNTEAFF
CDR3 DNA: TGCAGCGTTGAGGTATGGAACACTGAAGCTTTCTTT

J gene: TRBJ2-1
V gene: TRBV20-1
D gene: TRBD2
clone size: NA
CDR3 protein: CSASNPGLADYRGSYNEQFF
CDR3 DNA: TGCAGTGCTTCGAACCCGGGACTAGCGGACTATCGGGGCTCCTACAATGAGCAGTTCTTC

J gene: TRBJ2-3
V gene: TRBV7-8
D gene: TRBD2
clone size: few
CDR3 protein: CASSSLTSGDNTDTQYF
CDR3 DNA: TGTGCCAGCAGCTCTCTCACTAGCGGGGATAACACAGATACGCAGTATTTT

J gene: TRBJ2-3
V gene: TRBV6-2/TRBV6-3
D gene: TRBD2
clone size: NA
CDR3 protein: CATSLAGTSTDTQYF
CDR3 DNA: TGTGCCACCTCTTTAGCGGGGACTAGCACAGATACGCAGTATTTT

J gene: TRBJ2-7
V gene: TRBV7-8
D gene: NA
clone size: NA
CDR3 protein: CASSFIEGRNEQYF
CDR3 DNA: TGTGCCAGCAGCTTTATTGAAGGGAGGAACGAGCAGTACTTC

J gene: TRBJ2-1
V gene: TRBV25-1
D gene: NA
clone size: once
CDR3 protein: CASSPTEGSYNEQFF
CDR3 DNA: TGTGCCAGCAGTCCAACTGAGGGCTCCTACAATGAGCAGTTCTTC

J gene: TRBJ1-2
V gene: TRBV6-6
D gene: TRBD1
clone size: NA
CDR3 protein: CATEIGGAIYGYTF
CDR3 DNA: TGTGCCACCGAAATAGGGGGCGCGATCTATGGCTACACCTTC

J gene: TRBJ2-7
V gene: TRBV21-1
D gene: NA
clone size: NA
CDR3 protein: CASSKAIMTGMGLGAYEQYF
CDR3 DNA: TGTGCCAGCAGCAAAGCGATAATGACAGGGATGGGACTCGGCGCCTACGAGCAGTACTTC

J gene: TRBJ1-6
V gene: TRBV12-3/TRBV12-4
D gene: TRBD1
clone size: NA
CDR3 protein: CASSLGQGPSPLHF
CDR3 DNA: TGTGCCAGCAGTCTCGGACAGGGACCTTCACCCCTCCACTTT

J gene: TRBJ2-1
V gene: TRBV5-1
D gene: TRBD1
clone size: NA
CDR3 protein: CASSLEQGAGEQFF
CDR3 DNA: TGCGCCAGCAGCTTGGAACAGGGGGCAGGTGAGCAGTTCTTC

J gene: TRBJ2-3
V gene: TRBV30
D gene: NA
clone size: NA
CDR3 protein: CAWSLQGRGDPQYF
CDR3 DNA: TGTGCCTGGAGTCTTCAGGGGCGGGGAGATCCGCAGTATTTT

J gene: TRBJ2-7
V gene: TRBV5-1
D gene: NA
clone size: NA
CDR3 protein: CASSFPISRGWFYEQYF
CDR3 DNA: TGCGCCAGCAGCTTCCCGATCTCCCGGGGCTGGTTTTACGAGCAGTACTTC

J gene: TRBJ2-3
V gene: TRBV11-3
D gene: NA
clone size: NA
CDR3 protein: CASSLGLRFSPSTDTQYF
CDR3 DNA: TGTGCCAGCAGCCTGGGACTTAGATTTAGCCCTAGCACAGATACGCAGTATTTT

J gene: TRBJ1-4
V gene: TRBV5-1
D gene: NA
clone size: few
CDR3 protein: CASSLAGGGGNEKLFF
CDR3 DNA: TGCGCCAGCAGCTTGGCCGGCGGAGGGGGGAATGAAAAACTGTTTTTT

J gene: TRBJ2-1
V gene: TRBV6-5
D gene: TRBD2
clone size: NA
CDR3 protein: CASSYSPGPKGTRHNEQFF
CDR3 DNA: TGTGCCAGCAGTTACTCGCCTGGCCCCAAGGGGACTAGGCACAATGAGCAGTTCTTC

J gene: TRBJ2-3
V gene: TRBV12-3/TRBV12-4
D gene: NA
clone size: once
CDR3 protein: CASSRARRGGADAQYF
CDR3 DNA: TGTGCCAGCAGTCGCGCCAGGAGAGGGGGGGCAGATGCGCAGTATTTT

J gene: TRBJ1-5
V gene: TRBV6-1
D gene: TRBD1
clone size: NA
CDR3 protein: CASSPGTGGGYGNQPQHF
CDR3 DNA: TGTGCCAGCAGCCCTGGGACAGGGGGCGGGTACGGCAATCAGCCCCAGCATTTT

J gene: TRBJ2-5
V gene: TRBV3-2
D gene: NA
clone size: NA
CDR3 protein: CASSQSRAQETQYF
CDR3 DNA: TGTGCCAGCAGCCAGTCGAGAGCCCAAGAGACCCAGTACTTC

J gene: TRBJ2-1
V gene: TRBV6-2/TRBV6-3
D gene: NA
clone size: NA
CDR3 protein: CASSYPQGIRYNEQFF
CDR3 DNA: TGTGCCAGCAGTTACCCACAGGGAATACGATACAATGAGCAGTTCTTC

J gene: TRBJ1-2
V gene: TRBV7-2
D gene: TRBD1
clone size: few
CDR3 protein: CASSPLGTGNSRGYTF
CDR3 DNA: TGTGCCAGCAGCCCGCTCGGGACAGGGAATTCTCGCGGCTACACCTTC

J gene: TRBJ2-3
V gene: TRBV7-9
D gene: NA
clone size: NA
CDR3 protein: CASSPSINTDTQYF
CDR3 DNA: TGTGCCAGCAGCCCATCGATTAACACAGATACGCAGTATTTT

J gene: TRBJ2-7
V gene: TRBV20-1
D gene: NA
clone size: NA
CDR3 protein: CSARYQYEQYF
CDR3 DNA: TGCAGTGCTAGATATCAATACGAGCAGTACTTC

J gene: TRBJ2-3
V gene: TRBV3-1
D gene: NA
clone size: NA
CDR3 protein: CASSQPLNPSTDTQYF
CDR3 DNA: TGTGCCAGCAGCCAGCCTCTGAACCCTAGCACAGATACGCAGTATTTT

J gene: TRBJ2-1
V gene: TRBV29-1
D gene: NA
clone size: NA
CDR3 protein: CSVEQGWDNEQFF
CDR3 DNA: TGCAGCGTTGAACAGGGGTGGGACAATGAGCAGTTCTTC

J gene: TRBJ1-2
V gene: TRBV7-2
D gene: TRBD1
clone size: NA
CDR3 protein: CASSLGQGRTYGYTF
CDR3 DNA: TGTGCCAGCAGCTTGGGACAGGGACGTACCTATGGCTACACCTTC